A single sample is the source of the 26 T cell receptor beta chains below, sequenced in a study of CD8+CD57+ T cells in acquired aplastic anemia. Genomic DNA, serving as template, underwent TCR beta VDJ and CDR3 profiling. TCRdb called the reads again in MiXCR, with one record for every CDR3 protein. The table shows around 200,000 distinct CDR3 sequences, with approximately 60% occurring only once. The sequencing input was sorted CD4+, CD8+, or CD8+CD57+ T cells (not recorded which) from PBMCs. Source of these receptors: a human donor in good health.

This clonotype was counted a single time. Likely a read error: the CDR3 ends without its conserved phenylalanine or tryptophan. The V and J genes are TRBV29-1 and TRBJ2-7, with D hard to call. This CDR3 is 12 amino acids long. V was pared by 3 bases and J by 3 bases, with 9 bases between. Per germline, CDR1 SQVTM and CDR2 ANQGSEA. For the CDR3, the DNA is TGCAGCGTTGATACTGGGAACTACGAGCAGTACTAC. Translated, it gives CSVDTGNYEQYY.

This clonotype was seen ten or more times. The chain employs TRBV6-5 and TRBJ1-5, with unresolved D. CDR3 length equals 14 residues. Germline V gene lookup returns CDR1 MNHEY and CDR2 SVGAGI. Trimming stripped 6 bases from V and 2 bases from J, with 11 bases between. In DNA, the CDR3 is TGTGCCAGCAGCTTTGCCCAGGGCAATCAGCCCCAGCATTTT. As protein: CASSFAQGNQPQHF.

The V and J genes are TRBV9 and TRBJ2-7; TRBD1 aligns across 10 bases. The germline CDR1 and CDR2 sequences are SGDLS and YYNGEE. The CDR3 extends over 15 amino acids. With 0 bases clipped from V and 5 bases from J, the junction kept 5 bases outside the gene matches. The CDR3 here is CASSVGTGGTHEQYF. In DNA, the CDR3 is TGTGCCAGCAGCGTAGGGACAGGGGGTACCCACGAGCAGTACTTC.

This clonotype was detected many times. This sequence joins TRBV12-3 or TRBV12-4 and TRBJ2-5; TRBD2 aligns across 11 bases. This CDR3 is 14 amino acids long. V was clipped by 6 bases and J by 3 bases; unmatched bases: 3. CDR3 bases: TGTGCCAGCAGCCATAGCGGGGGGGAAGAGACCCAGTACTTC. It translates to CASSHSGGEETQYF.

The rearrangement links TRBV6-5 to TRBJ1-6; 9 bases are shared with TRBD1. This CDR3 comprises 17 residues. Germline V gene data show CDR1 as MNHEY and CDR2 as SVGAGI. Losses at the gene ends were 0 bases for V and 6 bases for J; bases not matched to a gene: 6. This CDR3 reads CASSYSIGTGINSPLHF. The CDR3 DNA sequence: TGTGCCAGCAGTTACTCAATTGGGACAGGGATTAATTCACCCCTCCACTTT.

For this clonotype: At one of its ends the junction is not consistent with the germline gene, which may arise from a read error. CDR3 coding DNA: TGCGCCAGCAGCTTGGTTTCCGACGAGCAGTACTTC. Translated, it gives CASSLVSDEQYF. The rearrangement links TRBV7-9 to TRBJ2-7; D is ambiguous. The CDR3 spans 12 residues. In germline, CDR1 is SEHNR, CDR2 FQNEAQ (reference sequence).

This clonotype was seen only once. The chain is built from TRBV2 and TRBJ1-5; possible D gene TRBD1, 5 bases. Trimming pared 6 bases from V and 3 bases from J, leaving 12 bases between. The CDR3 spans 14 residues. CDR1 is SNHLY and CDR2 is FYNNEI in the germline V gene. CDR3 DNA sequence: TGTGCCAGCAGGGAGACAGTAATCAATCAGCCCCAGCATTTT. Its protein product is CASRETVINQPQHF.

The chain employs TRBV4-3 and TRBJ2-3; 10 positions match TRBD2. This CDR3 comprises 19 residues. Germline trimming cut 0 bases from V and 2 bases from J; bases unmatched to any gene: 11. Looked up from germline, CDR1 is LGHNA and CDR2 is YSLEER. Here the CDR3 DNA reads TGCGCCAGCAGCCAAGATTCCCAATCAGCGGGGGGGCCCACAGATACGCAGTATTTT. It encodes CASSQDSQSAGGPTDTQYF.

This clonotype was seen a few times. The CDR3 bases are TGCAGCGTAGGGGGAGCCGGCGAGCAGTACTTC. Protein sequence: CSVGGAGEQYF. The chain links TRBV29-1 to TRBJ2-7; possibly TRBD1 for D (6 bases). The germline V gene encodes CDR1 SQVTM and CDR2 ANQGSEA. V was clipped by 6 bases and J by 6 bases, with 12 bases between them. The CDR3 is 11 amino acids.

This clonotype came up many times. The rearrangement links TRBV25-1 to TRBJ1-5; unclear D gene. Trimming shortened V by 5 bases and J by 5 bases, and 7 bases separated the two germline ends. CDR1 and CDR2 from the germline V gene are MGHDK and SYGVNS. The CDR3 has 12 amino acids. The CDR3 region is CASSSLDQPQHF. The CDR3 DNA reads TGTGCCAGCAGTTCCCTTGATCAGCCCCAGCATTTT.

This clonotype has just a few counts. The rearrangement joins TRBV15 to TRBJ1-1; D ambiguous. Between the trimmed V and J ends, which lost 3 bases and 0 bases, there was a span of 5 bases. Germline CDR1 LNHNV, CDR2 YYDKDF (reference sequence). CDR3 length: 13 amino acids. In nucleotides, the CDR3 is TGTGCCACCAGCAGTACGTTGAACACTGAAGCTTTCTTT. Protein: CATSSTLNTEAFF.

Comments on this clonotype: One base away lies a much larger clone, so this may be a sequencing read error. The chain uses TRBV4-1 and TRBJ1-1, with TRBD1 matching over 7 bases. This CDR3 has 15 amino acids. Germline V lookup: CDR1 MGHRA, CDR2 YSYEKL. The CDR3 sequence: CVSSQDVDRAPEAFF. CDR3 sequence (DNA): TGCGTCAGCAGCCAAGATGTTGACAGGGCTCCTGAAGCTTTCTTT.

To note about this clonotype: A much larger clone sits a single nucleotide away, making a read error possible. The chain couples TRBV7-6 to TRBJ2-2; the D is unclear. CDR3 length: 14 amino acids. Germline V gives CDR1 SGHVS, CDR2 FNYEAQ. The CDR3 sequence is CASSQEQNTGELFF. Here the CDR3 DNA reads TGCGCCAGCAGCCAAGAACAGAACACCGGGGAGCTGTTTTTT.

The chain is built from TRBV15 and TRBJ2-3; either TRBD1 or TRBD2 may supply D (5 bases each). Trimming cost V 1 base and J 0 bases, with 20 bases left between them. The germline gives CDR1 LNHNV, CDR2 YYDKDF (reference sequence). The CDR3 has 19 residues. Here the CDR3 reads CATSRASSVRDRSTDTQYF. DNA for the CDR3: TGTGCCACCAGCAGAGCCAGCAGTGTCCGGGACCGGAGCACAGATACGCAGTATTTT.

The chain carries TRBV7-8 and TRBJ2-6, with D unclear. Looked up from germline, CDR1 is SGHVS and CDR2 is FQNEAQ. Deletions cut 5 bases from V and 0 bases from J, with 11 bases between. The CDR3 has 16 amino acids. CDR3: CASSPLSASGANVLTF. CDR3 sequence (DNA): TGTGCCAGCAGCCCCTTGAGCGCCTCTGGGGCCAACGTCCTGACTTTC. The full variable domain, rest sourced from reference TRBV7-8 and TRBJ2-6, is GAGVSQSPRYKVAKRGQDVALRCDPISGHVSLFWYQQALGQGPEFLTYFQNEAQLDKSGLPSDRFFAERPEGSVSTLKIQRTQQEDSAVYLCASSPLSASGANVLTFGAGSRLTVL.

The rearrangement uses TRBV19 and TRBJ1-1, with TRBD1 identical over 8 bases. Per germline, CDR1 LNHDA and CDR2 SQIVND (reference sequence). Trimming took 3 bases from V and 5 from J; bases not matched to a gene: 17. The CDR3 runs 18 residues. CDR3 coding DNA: TGTGCCAGTAGTATCCGGGGGACAGGTGGGGCTTTCGGGACTGAAGCTTTCTTT. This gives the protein CASSIRGTGGAFGTEAFF.

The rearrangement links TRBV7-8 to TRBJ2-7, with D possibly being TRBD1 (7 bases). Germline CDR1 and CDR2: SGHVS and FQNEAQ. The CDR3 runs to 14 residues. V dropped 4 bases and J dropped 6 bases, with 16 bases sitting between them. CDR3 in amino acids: CASSSYRGGSEQYF. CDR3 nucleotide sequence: TGTGCCAGCAGCTCCTACAGGGGAGGCAGCGAGCAGTACTTC.

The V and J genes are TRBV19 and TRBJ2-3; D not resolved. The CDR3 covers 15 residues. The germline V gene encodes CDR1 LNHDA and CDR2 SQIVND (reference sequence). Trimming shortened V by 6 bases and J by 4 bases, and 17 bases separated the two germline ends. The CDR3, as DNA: TGTGCCAGTAGCCTTTCGGTAGGCAGCCCAGATACGCAGTATTTT. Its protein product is CASSLSVGSPDTQYF.

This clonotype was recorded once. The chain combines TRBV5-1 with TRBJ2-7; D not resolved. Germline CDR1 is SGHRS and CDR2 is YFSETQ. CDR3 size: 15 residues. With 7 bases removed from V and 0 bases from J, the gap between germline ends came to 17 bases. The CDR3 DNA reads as TGCGCCAGCTCCCTTCAGCCTAGAAGCTCCTACGAGCAGTACTTC. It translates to CASSLQPRSSYEQYF. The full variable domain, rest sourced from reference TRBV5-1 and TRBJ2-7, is KAGVTQTPRYLIKTRGQQVTLSCSPISGHRSVSWYQQTPGQGLQFLFEYFSETQRNKGNFPGRFSGRQFSNSRSEMNVSTLELGDSALYLCASSLQPRSSYEQYFGPGTRLTVT.

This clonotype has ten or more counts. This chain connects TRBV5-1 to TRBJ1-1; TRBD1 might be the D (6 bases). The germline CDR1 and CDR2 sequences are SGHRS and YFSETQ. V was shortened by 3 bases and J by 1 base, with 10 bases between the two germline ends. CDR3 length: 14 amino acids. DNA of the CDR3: TGCGCCAGCAGCTACCGGGACAAGAACACTGAAGCTTTCTTT. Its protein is CASSYRDKNTEAFF.

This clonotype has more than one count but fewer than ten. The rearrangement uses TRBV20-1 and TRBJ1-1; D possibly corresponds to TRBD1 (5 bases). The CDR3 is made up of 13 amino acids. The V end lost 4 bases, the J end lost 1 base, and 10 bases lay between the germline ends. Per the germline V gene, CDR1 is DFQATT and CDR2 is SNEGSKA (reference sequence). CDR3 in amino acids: CSAIRRANTEAFF. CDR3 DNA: TGCAGTGCTATCCGCAGGGCGAACACTGAAGCTTTCTTT.

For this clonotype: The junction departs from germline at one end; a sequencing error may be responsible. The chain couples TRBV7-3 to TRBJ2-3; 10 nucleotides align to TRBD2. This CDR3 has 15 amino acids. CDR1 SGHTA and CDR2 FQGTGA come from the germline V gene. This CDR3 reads CASSPVAGGLDAQYF. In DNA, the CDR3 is TGTGCCAGCAGTCCAGTAGCGGGGGGCTTAGATGCGCAGTATTTT.

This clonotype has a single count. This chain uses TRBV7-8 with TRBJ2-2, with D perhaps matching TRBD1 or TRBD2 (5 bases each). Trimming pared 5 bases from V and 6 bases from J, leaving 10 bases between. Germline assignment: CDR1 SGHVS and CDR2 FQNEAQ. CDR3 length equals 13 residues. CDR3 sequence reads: CASSPEGSGELFF. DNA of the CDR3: TGTGCCAGCAGCCCAGAGGGGTCCGGGGAGCTGTTTTTT.

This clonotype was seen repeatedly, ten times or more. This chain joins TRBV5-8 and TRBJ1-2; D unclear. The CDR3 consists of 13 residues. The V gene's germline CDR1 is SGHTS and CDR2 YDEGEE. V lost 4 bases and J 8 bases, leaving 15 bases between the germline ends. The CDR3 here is CASSPLGKEGYTF. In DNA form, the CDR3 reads TGTGCCAGCAGCCCTTTGGGGAAGGAAGGCTACACCTTC.

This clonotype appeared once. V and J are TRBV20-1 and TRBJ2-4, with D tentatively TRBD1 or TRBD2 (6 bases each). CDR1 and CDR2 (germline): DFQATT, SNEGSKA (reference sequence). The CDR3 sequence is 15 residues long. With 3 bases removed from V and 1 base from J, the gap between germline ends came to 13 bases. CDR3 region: CSARRLDRAKNIQYF. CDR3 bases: TGCAGTGCTAGGAGACTAGACAGGGCCAAAAACATTCAGTACTTC.

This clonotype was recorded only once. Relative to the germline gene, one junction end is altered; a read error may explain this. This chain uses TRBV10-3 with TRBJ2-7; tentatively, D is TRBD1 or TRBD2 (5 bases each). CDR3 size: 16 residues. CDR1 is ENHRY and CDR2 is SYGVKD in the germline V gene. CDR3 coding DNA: TGTGCCAGCAGTGACCCCCTTGGGGGAAACTCCTACGAGCAGTACTTC. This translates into CASSDPLGGNSYEQYF.